The 26 T cell receptor beta chains presented below share a single source sample, sequenced in a study of shared clonotypes between healthy human individuals. Assay used: immunoSEQ multiplex PCR; TCRdb lists only in-frame clones, some missing. This sample has a few million clones; approximately 93% occur once, and the top ten carry 0.35% to 0.45%. Specimen: naive CD4+ T cells from PBMCs. Subset meaning: CD45RA+ positively selected. The receptors stem from a man in his late teens or twenties in good health. Some clones in this sample may be carry-over from other donors' samples.

The chain links TRBV27 to TRBJ2-7; the D gene is possibly TRBD2 (5 bases). V was cut by 0 bases and J by 7 bases, with 13 bases left in between. Germline loops: CDR1 MNHEY, CDR2 SMNVEV (reference sequence). The CDR3 contains 14 residues. The CDR3 bases are TGTGCCAGCAGTTTATCTGGCAGCGGAACAGAGCAGTACTTC. Amino acid sequence: CASSLSGSGTEQYF.

The J gene is TRBJ2-1, the V gene TRBV7-2; 7 bases map to TRBD2. From germline, CDR1 is SGHTA and CDR2 FQGNSA. Trimming removed 1 base from V and 4 bases from J; junction bases left unmatched: 7. The CDR3 is made up of 16 amino acids. CDR3 in amino acids: CASSLGRGNLYNEQFF. Here the CDR3 DNA reads TGTGCCAGCAGCTTAGGGCGGGGGAACCTATACAATGAGCAGTTCTTC.

The J gene is TRBJ2-7, the V gene TRBV19; 8 bases match TRBD1. CDR1 and CDR2 (germline): LNHDA, SQIVND (reference sequence). V dropped 1 base and J dropped 3; count of bases not matched to a gene: 5. The CDR3 length is 15 residues. This CDR3 is CASSIATQGVYEQYF. In DNA, the CDR3 is TGTGCCAGTAGTATAGCCACACAGGGGGTCTACGAGCAGTACTTC.

This chain joins TRBV2 and TRBJ2-7; TRBD1 matches at 9 bases. The V gene end was trimmed by 7 bases and the J gene end by 4 bases; junction bases not matched to a gene: 11. The CDR3 runs to 15 residues. Germline V CDR1 and CDR2: SNHLY, FYNNEI. CDR3 DNA sequence: TGTGCCAGCACCCGCCCTGGACAGGGGCGATACGAGCAGTACTTC. Translation: CASTRPGQGRYEQYF.

The table lists this clone with a count of one. The chain links TRBV5-4 to TRBJ1-5, with D unresolved. The germline V and J ends were trimmed by 0 bases and 8 bases, with 15 bases remaining between them. The CDR3 runs to 15 residues. Germline V gene lookup returns CDR1 SGHNT and CDR2 YYREEE (reference sequence). CDR3 coding DNA: TGTGCCAGCAGCTTGGGAGGGTCCCCATTCGAGCCCCAGCATTTT. It codes for CASSLGGSPFEPQHF. The full variable domain, its missing parts supplied by reference TRBV5-4 and TRBJ1-5, is ETGVTQSPTHLIKTRGQQVTLRCSSQSGHNTVSWYQQALGQGPQFIFQYYREEENGRGNFPPRFSGLQFPNYSSELNVNALELDDSALYLCASSLGGSPFEPQHFGDGTRLSIL.

The rearrangement links TRBV28 to TRBJ2-3; 7 bases are a match to TRBD1. The CDR3 runs 15 residues. CDR1 and CDR2 from the germline V gene are MDHEN and SYDVKM. The V gene end was trimmed by 1 base and the J gene end by 3 bases; junction bases not matched to a gene: 4. The CDR3 DNA is TGTGCCAGCAGTTTATTTAGGGGGCGGACAGATACGCAGTATTTT. It encodes CASSLFRGRTDTQYF.

The rearrangement links TRBV27 to TRBJ2-7; 15 bases are shared with TRBD2. This CDR3 region has 17 residues. V shed 6 bases, J shed 4 bases, and the junction held 10 bases outside the gene matches. CDR1 and CDR2 (germline): MNHEY, SMNVEV (reference sequence). The CDR3 sequence: CASRILGLAGGVYEQYF. CDR3 nucleotide sequence: TGTGCCAGCAGGATTTTGGGACTAGCGGGAGGTGTTTACGAGCAGTACTTC.

V gene TRBV7-3 combines with J gene TRBJ1-1; TRBD1 matches 11 bases. The V segment lost 8 bases and the J segment 1 base; nucleotides outside the gene matches: 0. The germline gives CDR1 SGHTA, CDR2 FQGTGA. This CDR3 is built from 13 residues. The CDR3 nucleotides read TGTGCCAGCGGACAGGGGGCGAACACTGAAGCTTTCTTT. Protein: CASGQGANTEAFF.

This sequence joins TRBV29-1 and TRBJ2-7, with 7 nucleotides matching TRBD1. Germline trimming cut 5 bases from V and 3 bases from J; bases unmatched to any gene: 4. The V gene's germline CDR1 is SQVTM and CDR2 ANQGSEA. The CDR3 is 12 residues long. The CDR3 sequence is CSVRQGLYEQYF. CDR3 coding DNA: TGCAGCGTTCGACAGGGCCTCTACGAGCAGTACTTC.

J is TRBJ1-3 and V is TRBV4-3; 7 nucleotides line up with TRBD1. Germline CDR1 reads LGHNA; CDR2 reads YSLEER. The CDR3 extends over 16 amino acids. The V and J ends lost 3 bases and 1 base, in that order; junction bases with no gene match: 6. The CDR3 DNA reads as TGCGCCAGCAGCCATGCGACGACAGGGTCTGGAAACACCATATATTTT. Amino acid sequence: CASSHATTGSGNTIYF.

The rearrangement uses TRBV10-1 and TRBJ2-1, with D possibly TRBD2 on 5 matching bases. The CDR3 spans 16 residues. Trimming stripped 0 bases from V and 8 bases from J, with 17 bases between. Per the germline V gene, CDR1 is WNHNN and CDR2 is SYGVQD (reference sequence). CDR3: CASSESGAPNPYEQFF. The CDR3 nucleotides read TGCGCCAGCAGTGAGTCGGGAGCACCCAACCCCTATGAGCAGTTCTTC.

The chain carries TRBV28 and TRBJ2-1; TRBD2 aligns across 12 bases. CDR3 length equals 17 residues. V gave up 5 bases and J gave up 0 bases; unmatched junction bases: 5. Germline V gene sequence: CDR1 MDHEN, CDR2 SYDVKM. The DNA of the CDR3 is TGTGCCAGCAGTGGGACTAGCGGGCTCCGCTCCTACAATGAGCAGTTCTTC. Translation gives CASSGTSGLRSYNEQFF.

With respect to this clone: The same CDR3 arises from other DNA sequences in this sample as well. The J gene is TRBJ1-5, the V gene TRBV19; no firm D call. Germline V gives CDR1 LNHDA, CDR2 SQIVND (reference sequence). This CDR3 has 13 residues. The germline V and J ends were trimmed by 0 bases and 4 bases, with 4 bases remaining between them. The CDR3 protein is CASSIDGNQPQHF. The DNA of the CDR3 is TGTGCCAGTAGTATAGACGGTAATCAGCCCCAGCATTTT.

V usage is TRBV6-5 and J usage is TRBJ1-1; no clear D gene. The CDR3 covers 14 residues. Trimming pared 2 bases from V and 2 bases from J, leaving 9 bases between. CDR1 and CDR2 (germline): MNHEY, SVGAGI. The CDR3 nucleotides are TGTGCCAGCAGTTACCGCACAGCCAACACTGAAGCTTTCTTT. Translating it yields CASSYRTANTEAFF.

The J gene is TRBJ1-1, the V gene TRBV6-1; D might be TRBD1 (6 bases). The germline gives CDR1 MNHNS, CDR2 SASEGT. The length of the CDR3 is 15 residues. V shed 0 bases and J shed 6 bases, with 14 bases lying between them. CDR3 sequence reads: CASSEAQGWFAEAFF. In DNA form, the CDR3 reads TGTGCCAGCAGTGAAGCACAGGGATGGTTCGCTGAAGCTTTCTTT.

This rearrangement joins TRBV5-4 to TRBJ2-7; TRBD1 matches 10 bases. Germline values: CDR1 SGHNT, CDR2 YYREEE (reference sequence). The CDR3 runs 14 residues. Losses at the gene ends were 4 bases for V and 4 bases for J; bases not matched to a gene: 5. This CDR3 reads CASSLGQGQYEQYF. In nucleotides, the CDR3 is TGTGCCAGCAGCCTGGGACAGGGGCAATACGAGCAGTACTTC. Supplemented by reference TRBV5-4 and TRBJ2-7, the full variable domain reads ETGVTQSPTHLIKTRGQQVTLRCSSQSGHNTVSWYQQALGQGPQFIFQYYREEENGRGNFPPRFSGLQFPNYSSELNVNALELDDSALYLCASSLGQGQYEQYFGPGTRLTVT.

This clone came up once. The rearrangement uses TRBV28 and TRBJ2-1; D call uncertain. With 6 bases removed from V and 8 bases from J, the gap between germline ends came to 11 bases. CDR3 length: 12 amino acids. The germline V gene encodes CDR1 MDHEN and CDR2 SYDVKM. In nucleotides, the CDR3 is TGTGCCAGCAGGTCAATCTCGGATGAGCAGTTCTTC. Its translation: CASRSISDEQFF.

This clone was seen once. This chain joins TRBV28 and TRBJ1-5; TRBD1 agrees at 7 bases. The germline CDR1 and CDR2 sequences are MDHEN and SYDVKM. CDR3 length: 15 residues. V lost 6 bases and J lost 2; bases outside the gene matches: 7. Here the CDR3 DNA reads TGTGCCAGCAGCACGACAGGGAGAGGCAATCAGCCCCAGCATTTT. It is translated as CASSTTGRGNQPQHF. Variable domain in full (rest from reference TRBV28 and TRBJ1-5): DVKVTQSSRYLVKRTGEKVFLECVQDMDHENMFWYRQDPGLGLRLIYFSYDVKMKEKGDIPEGYSVSREKKERFSLILESASTNQTSMYLCASSTTGRGNQPQHFGDGTRLSIL.

In its sample, this clone was seen once. The V gene is TRBV7-9, the J gene TRBJ2-5; 14 bases match TRBD2. J gave up 4 bases and V 5 bases, and 6 bases lay outside the gene matches. This CDR3 contains 16 residues. Germline V gene lookup returns CDR1 SEHNR and CDR2 FQNEAQ (reference sequence). Here the CDR3 reads CASSARLAGGGETQYF. DNA of the CDR3: TGTGCCAGCAGCGCCCGACTAGCGGGAGGGGGAGAGACCCAGTACTTC.

Details on this clone: The same CDR3 can be traced to other DNA sequences in this sample. This sequence joins TRBV5-1 and TRBJ2-5; D assignment may be TRBD1 or TRBD2 (6 bases each). Germline CDR1 and CDR2: SGHRS and YFSETQ. V was pared by 2 bases and J by 5 bases, with 10 bases between. The CDR3 has 13 residues. The chain's CDR3 is CASSLGGGETQYF. The CDR3 region has the DNA TGCGCCAGCAGCTTAGGGGGAGGCGAGACCCAGTACTTC.

The rearrangement uses TRBV6-5 and TRBJ2-3; 8 bases map to TRBD2. CDR3 length: 16 amino acids. J was trimmed by 3 bases and V by 0 bases; bases with no gene match: 5. Germline loops: CDR1 MNHEY, CDR2 SVGAGI. This chain's CDR3 is CASSYSAGGRTDTQYF. In DNA, the CDR3 is TGTGCCAGCAGTTACTCGGCGGGAGGCCGGACAGATACGCAGTATTTT.

In this sample, this clone turned up a few times. DNA of the CDR3: TGTGCCAGCAGCCTTACAGGGGGCGTCGCTGAAGCTTTCTTT. It yields the protein CASSLTGGVAEAFF. The V call is TRBV28, the J call TRBJ1-1, with 9 bases identical to TRBD1. V was clipped by 6 bases and J by 6 bases; unmatched bases: 8. CDR1 is MDHEN and CDR2 is SYDVKM in the germline V gene. This CDR3 comprises 14 residues.

The CDR3 DNA is TGTGCCAGCAGTGCGTCGAAAAATGAGCAGTTCTTC. It encodes CASSASKNEQFF. The rearrangement joins TRBV28 to TRBJ2-1, with D hard to call. Germline CDR1 and CDR2: MDHEN and SYDVKM. The CDR3 loop spans 12 amino acids. V was trimmed by 5 bases and J by 7 bases, leaving 9 bases between them. Variable domain in full (rest from reference TRBV28 and TRBJ2-1): DVKVTQSSRYLVKRTGEKVFLECVQDMDHENMFWYRQDPGLGLRLIYFSYDVKMKEKGDIPEGYSVSREKKERFSLILESASTNQTSMYLCASSASKNEQFFGPGTRLTVL.

The chain recombines TRBV28 with TRBJ2-7; D is possibly TRBD2 (7 bases). The germline V gene encodes CDR1 MDHEN and CDR2 SYDVKM. Trimming pared 3 bases from V and 5 bases from J, leaving 14 bases between. This CDR3 comprises 14 residues. CDR3 sequence reads: CASSFGGASDEQYF. For the CDR3, the DNA is TGTGCCAGCAGTTTTGGGGGGGCGTCGGACGAGCAGTACTTC.

This clone was detected a few times. Other DNA variants within this sample encode the same CDR3. V gene TRBV19 combines with J gene TRBJ1-1, with a weak D call TRBD1 (5 bases). Trimming shortened V by 3 bases and J by 1 base, and 6 bases separated the two germline ends. In germline, CDR1 is LNHDA, CDR2 SQIVND (reference sequence). CDR3 length equals 13 residues. This CDR3 reads CASSIQGNTEAFF. The CDR3 DNA sequence: TGTGCCAGTAGTATTCAGGGGAACACTGAAGCTTTCTTT.

This clone has just a few counts. The V and J genes are TRBV18 and TRBJ1-2; tentatively, D is TRBD1 (5 bases). Germline V CDR1 and CDR2: KGHSH, LQKENI. Trimming stripped 6 bases from V and 5 bases from J, with 16 bases between. CDR3 length equals 14 residues. The CDR3 region has the DNA TGTGCCAGCTCCGACAGTGCAGGGCCTTATGGCTACACCTTC. Translation: CASSDSAGPYGYTF.